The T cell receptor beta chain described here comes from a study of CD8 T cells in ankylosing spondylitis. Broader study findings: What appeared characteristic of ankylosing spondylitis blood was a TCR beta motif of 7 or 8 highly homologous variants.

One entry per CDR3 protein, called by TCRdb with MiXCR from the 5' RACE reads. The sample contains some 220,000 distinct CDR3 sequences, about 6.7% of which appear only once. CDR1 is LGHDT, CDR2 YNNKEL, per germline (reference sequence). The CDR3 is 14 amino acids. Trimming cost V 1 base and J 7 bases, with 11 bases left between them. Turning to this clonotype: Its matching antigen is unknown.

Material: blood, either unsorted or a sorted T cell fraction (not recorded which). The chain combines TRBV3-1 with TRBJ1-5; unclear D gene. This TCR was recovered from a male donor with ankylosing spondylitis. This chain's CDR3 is CASSQAGAIQPQHF. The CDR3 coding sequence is TGTGCCAGCAGCCAAGCTGGCGCGATCCAGCCCCAGCATTTT. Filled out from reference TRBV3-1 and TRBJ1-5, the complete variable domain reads DTAVSQTPKYLVTQMGNDKSIKCEQNLGHDTMYWYKQDSKKFLKIMFSYNNKELIINETVPNRFSPKSPDKAHLNLHINSLELGDSAVYFCASSQAGAIQPQHFGDGTRLSIL.